The entry that follows covers one T cell receptor (beta chain) sequence. No antigen is known for it. The data are from a study of OX40 agonist ivuxolimab in advanced cancers. Study-wide results and limits: Compared with CD4+, CD8+ T cells on average had more expanded clones.

CDR3 size: 15 residues. Germline CDR1 reads SEHNR; CDR2 reads FQNEAQ (reference sequence). V lost 0 bases and J lost 5; bases outside the gene matches: 6. Exclusion applied to patients with autoimmune disease history or systemic immunosuppression. TCRdb's copy holds only in-frame clones and misses some; the assay was immunoSEQ multiplex PCR. The data contain tens of thousands of clones, roughly three quarters of them singletons. The clonotype comes from an adult with an advanced solid tumor such as melanoma, head and neck, liver or kidney cancer. The chain carries TRBV7-9 and TRBJ2-5; 7 bases are shared with TRBD2. This specimen was CD4+ or CD8+ T cells sorted from blood, taken in a trial of the OX40 agonist ivuxolimab. CDR3: CASSLAAGEFETQYF. In DNA, the CDR3 is TGTGCCAGCAGCTTAGCTGCGGGGGAGTTTGAGACCCAGTACTTC. Combining the CDR3 with reference TRBV7-9 and TRBJ2-5 gives the whole variable domain DTGVSQNPRHKITKRGQNVTFRCDPISEHNRLYWYRQTLGQGPEFLTYFQNEAQLEKSRLLSDRFSAERPKGSFSTLEIQRTEQGDSAMYLCASSLAAGEFETQYFGPGTRLLVL.